The clone carrying this TCR beta chain was picked up a small number of times. Its antigen remains unidentified. The V gene lost 6 bases and the J gene lost 10 bases, with 21 bases spanning the gap. Germline V gene sequence: CDR1 SGHVS, CDR2 FNYEAQ. This CDR3 contains 14 residues. Researchers ran the PCR with 60 Vbeta and 13 Jbeta primers. Original data processing: About 10 million shared chains were among the 65 million to 85 million unique TCR beta chains that a later analysis counted. Profiling relied on immunoSEQ multiplex PCR, and the TCRdb table lists in-frame clones only, not all of them. That table furnishes V, J and clone size, whereas the DNA furnished D and trimming. The sample lists about 93,000 clones; more than 55% were seen once. The data belong to a study of cytomegalovirus exposure and HLA in healthy donors. Study outcomes and limitations: Immune exposure information comprised only CMV serostatus. HLA restriction was apparent for most CMV-associated TCR beta chains in a later analysis.

The source is a boy aged 10-17 years in good health and CMV-seropositive. The chain combines TRBV7-6 with TRBJ2-5; perhaps TRBD2 as D (6 bases). The sample taken for sequencing was PBMCs. This CDR3 is CASSNGLGPGDQYF. Written as DNA, the CDR3 is TGTGCCAGCAGTAATGGACTGGGCCCGGGAGACCAGTACTTC.